The present T cell receptor (beta chain) was sequenced within a study of cytomegalovirus exposure and HLA in healthy donors listed by TCRdb under 2017. About the investigation overall: In an earlier analysis of 450 to 750 of the donors, 250 to 350 Gb of sequence data and some 100 million unique TCR beta sequences from 180 million or so T cells were reported. In a later analysis, previously published TCR beta repertoires from about 640 donors were re-analyzed and high-resolution HLA genotyping was added so that TCR occurrence patterns could be studied. HLA typing included class I and class II loci at four-digit resolution. Typing coverage differed by locus: A, B, C, DRB1 and DQB1 were typed in roughly 620-630 donors, DQA1 in roughly 500, DPA1 in approximately 600, and DPB1 in around 490. Several DR-DQ haplotypes were treated as single units for association and clustering because of strong linkage in the cohort. Genome-wide SNP genotypes for about three fifths of the roughly 670 donors were used in a later genetic analysis, which treated that subset as a discovery cohort. An early release covering more than 500 HLA-typed donors comprised approximately 300 gigabases of sequencing data and 85 million to 100 million unique TCR sequences. To decide whether each TCR beta V gene segment behaved as functional or pseudogenic, an earlier analysis of over 500 of the donors relied on high-throughput TCR beta sequencing. The genetic ancestry cluster associated with self-reported Caucasian donors included 70% to 85% of the 350 to 500 genotyped donors. Among about 370 genotyped donors of the cohort, an average of roughly 230,000 unique TCR beta nucleotide sequences was sequenced per donor, of which about 18% were non-productive. Rather than drawing on any new phenotypic data, the later analysis identified candidate immune exposures from TCR beta sequences and the way those sequences occurred across donors. Every repertoire in the discovery cohort had been generated on one and the same sequencing platform. Donor age, sex, ethnicity and CMV serostatus were compiled alongside the repertoire data. The study aimed to test whether signatures of past pathogen exposure could be identified by cataloging public T cell receptors. A separate validation cohort of 100 to 150 different subjects was used in addition to the approximately 700-subject first cohort. The study used immunosequencing to profile the T cell repertoires of more than 650 subjects and linked those repertoires to cytomegalovirus serostatus. To predict cytomegalovirus infection status, the study brought together high-throughput TCR immunosequencing, statistical association of individual TCRs with disease status, and machine learning. Overall study results and their limits: In a later analysis, HLA-associated TCR beta chains were found to be more clonally expanded and to have lower generation probabilities than equally common non-associated chains. When HLA alleles, especially DR and DQ, strongly co-occurred, TCR associations were difficult to assign to individual alleles. A few of the identified cytomegalovirus-associated TCR beta chains were confirmed in vitro to be specific for cytomegalovirus antigens. Because counts were too low, approximately 18 rarely observed V segments, including chromosome 9 orphons, were excluded from the earlier analysis of 587 of the donors. The sequencing pipeline was judged likely to have produced a cluster of highly shared sequence variants as a technical artifact. This cohort had only TCR beta chains sequenced, and the lack of alpha or paired-chain data limited which features could be detected. Most TCR sequences were seen in very few donors, while some public TCRs were found in many individuals. At a false discovery rate of 0.05, a later analysis linked under 20,000 TCR beta sequences to specific HLA alleles. A later analysis found that most CMV-associated TCR beta chains appeared HLA-restricted, with HLA associations seemingly driven largely by CMV exposure. An earlier analysis of some 560 of the donors showed that most TCR beta V segments appeared in productive rearrangements either about 87% or about 30% of the time, which broadly matched IMGT annotations. In a later analysis, several top co-occurrence clusters were reported to appear linked to parvovirus B19, influenza, CMV and Epstein-Barr virus. Because some donors lacked HLA typing at each locus, the association tests relied only on the typed subset. According to the authors, the approach could potentially be generalized to other disease states and immunological phenotypes. The study listed approximately 150 TCR beta chains as associated with cytomegalovirus. In a later analysis, TCR association rates were found to vary across HLA loci, with the most associated TCRs seen for DRB1 alleles and the fewest for HLA-C alleles. The only immune exposure information available for the cohort was CMV serostatus. A later genetic analysis reported fewer N-insertions in productive TCRs among donors in an Asian-associated ancestry cluster than the roughly 700-donor mean. Sequencing depth was assumed to be roughly uniform across donors in the presence/absence analyses, though that assumption may not hold. Correlated functional status among segregating V segments might be attributable to linkage disequilibrium, but an unknown experimental factor could not be ruled out. A further reported finding was that TCR beta sequences accurately predicted the HLA-A and HLA-B alleles for most subjects in the first cohort. Cytomegalovirus status was reported to be diagnosed by the classifier with high specificity and sensitivity in both the original and validation cohorts. The 87-base-pair reads could not distinguish some IMGT-functional V segments, including TRBV6-2 and TRBV6-3, so those segments were excluded. An association between a missense DCLRE1C variant and V-gene and J-gene trimming of TCR beta chains was found in a later genetic analysis and replicated in an independent cohort.

In total, 500 to 700 healthy bone marrow donors made up the cohort. At the time of sampling, every cohort member was nominally healthy, though immune exposures that went unrecorded were likely present. The donor tested CMV seronegative and was one of the 352 seronegative cohort members. Every donor gave a peripheral blood sample, and the peripheral blood mononuclear cells from that sample were used for TCR beta sequencing. The Qiagen DNeasy Blood Extraction Kit was used to extract genomic DNA from the blood cell samples. Turning to this clone: Its binding antigen is unknown. No much larger clone exists at a distance of one base, and base qualities are not known.

Library prep was done by the immunoSEQ multiplex PCR assay. For the multiplex PCR, a mixture combining 60 forward primers for TCR Vbeta segments and 13 reverse primers for TCR Jbeta segments was used. The CDR3 region of rearranged TCR beta genes was amplified from genomic DNA by a multiplex PCR assay. The Illumina HiSeq System was used to sequence the amplified TCR beta libraries as 87-base-pair reads. The original pipeline was this. A later analysis tallied 75 million to 95 million unique TCR beta chains across the 666 repertoires, and about 10 million of those chains were shared by two or more donors. Raw reads were error-corrected and collapsed into unique sequences with a nearest-neighbor algorithm that merged closely related sequences to remove PCR and sequencing errors. CDR3 sequences were aligned to IMGT reference sequences to assign V, D and J gene segments. Each retained sequence needed at least a six-nucleotide match to both a V gene segment and a J gene segment. A rearrangement was called productive if the CDR3 had no stop codons and remained in frame with V and J, and every other rearrangement was called non-productive. Following IMGT convention, CDR3 was defined as the stretch from the second conserved V-encoded cysteine up to the conserved J-encoded phenylalanine. The earlier analysis of 550 to 650 of the donors excluded any sequence lacking an unambiguous match to a single V gene segment. An earlier analysis of fewer than 750 of the donors called V segments functional above 56.7% productive rearrangements and segregating when the between-donor standard deviation exceeded 5%. A statistical classification framework was built to diagnose cytomegalovirus status from the catalog of TCR beta chain sequences. A later analysis assigned V and J genes by comparing TCR nucleotide sequences with IMGT/GENE-DB human TR gene sequences. A later analysis assigned CDR3 sequences and most-parsimonious VDJ recombination scenarios with the TCRdist pipeline. In a later analysis, each TCR beta chain was defined by its CDR3 amino acid sequence together with its V-gene family, and reads without a unique V-gene family were excluded. A later analysis removed 592 highly shared, low-generation-probability nucleotide sequences to deal with suspected cross-contamination and a sequencing artifact. For each public chain, a later analysis derived a clonal expansion index from normalized ranks of inferred template counts within each repertoire. In a later analysis, generation probabilities were computed with a VDJ recombination model fitted to out-of-frame rearrangements, and the resulting probabilities were checked against IGoR. Hypergeometric tests were used in a later analysis to score TCR-TCR, TCR-HLA and TCR-CMV co-occurrence, with a repertoire-size bias correction applied to the TCR pairs. To estimate false discovery rates, a later analysis permuted the HLA or CMV assignments 20 times. In a later analysis, co-occurring TCRs were grouped with DBSCAN, and TCRdist sequence similarity was added when clustering was performed within HLA-allele-positive subsets. Repertoires with fewer than 30,000 or more than 120,000 public chains, plus five repertoires with anomalous nucleotide sharing, were excluded from co-occurrence clustering. TCRdb mirrors the immuneACCESS table, restricted to in-frame sequences. Some clones are absent from its copies; in checked studies, under half trace to an unresolved V gene, and the reason for the others is unknown. V and J calls and clone size are given by that table; D and trimming were obtained from the DNA. This sample is represented by fewer than 140,000 clones; approximately 79% of them were singletons. 3.6% of the sample is held by the ten biggest clonotypes.

The CDR3, cysteine through phenylalanine, is 16 amino acids long. The retained sequence is limited to the CDR3, 48 bases, with the frame set at the first base. V is reduced by 2 bases and J by 1 base, leaving a spacing of 11 bases between them. CDR1 LNHDA and CDR2 SQIVND were looked up in the germline V gene (reference sequence). The receptor's source is a man between 60 and 75 years old in good health and CMV-seronegative. Input material: PBMCs. The V and J segments used are TRBV19 and TRBJ2-2; the D gene is perhaps TRBD2, from 5 matching bases. The DNA sequence is TGTGCCAGTAGTATAAAAGCAGGACTGAACACCGGGGAGCTGTTTTTT. The translation is CASSIKAGLNTGELFF.